These 31 T cell receptor beta chains were sequenced from one sample in a study of beta chain features in type 1 diabetes. The study's findings and limits: A moderate, significant TCRB CDR3 shortening appeared in type 1 diabetes across four CD4+ subsets.

Antigens for these TCRs are unknown. As every portion of the isolated RNA was reverse transcribed, the sequencing read expressed TCRB transcripts. Sequencing used immunoSEQ multiplex PCR; TCRdb keeps in-frame clones, though not all of them. The sample records roughly 220,000 clones, approximately 16% being singletons. Material for sequencing was naive CD4+ T cells from blood. These receptors all stem from a man younger than 40 with type 1 diabetes.

This clone was picked up a small number of times. The chain joins TRBV9 to TRBJ2-5; no clear D. V lost 1 base and J 5 bases, leaving 6 bases between the germline ends. The CDR3 is 12 residues long. CDR1 is SGDLS, CDR2 YYNGEE, per germline. CDR3 in DNA: TGTGCCAGCAGCGTACTCGGGGAGACCCAGTACTTC. This translates into CASSVLGETQYF. The variable domain in full, completed from reference TRBV9 and TRBJ2-5, reads DSGVTQTPKHLITATGQRVTLRCSPRSGDLSVYWYQQSLDQGLQFLIQYYNGEERAKGNILERFSAQQFPDLHSELNLSSLELGDSALYFCASSVLGETQYFGPGTRLLVL.

V gene TRBV9 combines with J gene TRBJ2-7; D uncertain. The V and J ends lost 1 base and 5 bases respectively, with 16 bases between them. The CDR3 runs to 15 residues. Per germline, CDR1 SGDLS and CDR2 YYNGEE. CDR3 DNA: TGTGCCAGCAGCGTAACGAGTCTTCGGAGCCACGAGCAGTACTTC. Amino acid sequence: CASSVTSLRSHEQYF.

The rearrangement joins TRBV7-2 to TRBJ2-7; TRBD2 matches 8 bases. Unmatched junction bases numbered 8, after V lost 3 bases and J lost 4 bases. This CDR3 is built from 15 residues. CDR1 is SGHTA, CDR2 FQGNSA, per germline. CDR3 DNA: TGTGCCAGCAGCTTCGTCAGCGGGAGTATGTACGAGCAGTACTTC. Its protein product is CASSFVSGSMYEQYF. Full variable domain (missing parts from reference TRBV7-2 and TRBJ2-7): GAGVSQSPSNKVTEKGKDVELRCDPISGHTALYWYRQSLGQGLEFLIYFQGNSAPDKSGLPSDRFSAERTGGSVSTLTIQRTQQEDSAVYLCASSFVSGSMYEQYFGPGTRLTVT.

V gene TRBV7-6 combines with J gene TRBJ2-6, with D hard to call. The CDR3 runs 17 residues. Deletions cut 1 base from V and 2 bases from J, with 12 bases between. Looked up from germline, CDR1 is SGHVS and CDR2 is FNYEAQ. For the CDR3, the DNA is TGTGCCAGCAGCTTAGGACCTCGGGCGACTGGGGCCAACGTCCTGACTTTC. It is translated as CASSLGPRATGANVLTF.

This clone appeared a few times. V gene TRBV14 combines with J gene TRBJ2-6; D not certain. V lost 0 bases and J lost 0, with 6 bases in between. The V gene's germline CDR1 is SGHDN and CDR2 FVKESK. The CDR3 consists of 16 residues. The CDR3 reads CASSQEKSSGANVLTF. The DNA for the CDR3 is TGTGCCAGCAGCCAAGAGAAGAGCTCTGGGGCCAACGTCCTGACTTTC.

This clone was counted between two and nine times. The chain has TRBV9 and TRBJ1-1; perhaps TRBD1 as D (5 bases). There are 14 residues in the CDR3. Between the trimmed V and J ends, which lost 4 bases and 2 bases, there was a span of 12 bases. CDR1 and CDR2 (germline): SGDLS, YYNGEE. The CDR3 region is CASSSQGINTEAFF. In DNA form, the CDR3 reads TGTGCCAGCAGCTCTCAGGGTATTAACACTGAAGCTTTCTTT.

This chain uses TRBV28 with TRBJ2-7; TRBD1 or TRBD2 may be the D gene (5 bases each). V gave up 6 bases and J gave up 0 bases, with 9 bases separating them. Germline V gives CDR1 MDHEN, CDR2 SYDVKM. This CDR3 comprises 13 residues. CDR3 DNA: TGTGCCAGCAGGCCCGGGACCTCCTACGAGCAGTACTTC. Translating it yields CASRPGTSYEQYF.

V usage is TRBV25-1 and J usage is TRBJ2-5; D call uncertain. In germline, CDR1 is MGHDK, CDR2 SYGVNS. V was pared by 0 bases and J by 5 bases, with 16 bases between. CDR3 length: 16 residues. The DNA for the CDR3 is TGTGCCAGCAGTGAATATAGGTCCAGGTCCTTGGAGACCCAGTACTTC. Its translation: CASSEYRSRSLETQYF.

As DNA, the CDR3 is TGTGCCAGCAGCTTAGGGACAGTCGAGCAGTACTTC. Translating it yields CASSLGTVEQYF. The V and J genes are TRBV7-2 and TRBJ2-7; possibly TRBD1 for D (6 bases). Trimming stripped 1 base from V and 6 bases from J, with 7 bases between. The CDR3 loop spans 12 amino acids. Germline V gene data show CDR1 as SGHTA and CDR2 as FQGNSA.

This clone has a handful of counts. The CDR3 spells CSVSAQGETQYF. In DNA form, the CDR3 reads TGCAGCGTTTCTGCCCAAGGAGAGACCCAGTACTTC. The rearrangement links TRBV29-1 to TRBJ2-5; D is uncertain. Germline V CDR1 and CDR2: SQVTM, ANQGSEA. CDR3 length equals 12 residues. V lost 5 bases to trimming and J lost 4 bases, with 11 bases between them.

This chain connects TRBV19 to TRBJ2-1; D gene unclear. V was cut by 6 bases and J by 5 bases, with 5 bases left in between. This CDR3 spans 11 amino acids. Per germline, CDR1 LNHDA and CDR2 SQIVND (reference sequence). As DNA, the CDR3 is TGTGCCAGTAGGGCCCACAATGAGCAGTTCTTC. This sequence encodes CASRAHNEQFF.

V is TRBV15 and J is TRBJ2-6; TRBD1 might be the D (6 bases). The CDR3 contains 16 residues. Germline V gene data show CDR1 as LNHNV and CDR2 as YYDKDF (reference sequence). Trimming stripped 5 bases from V and 3 bases from J, with 14 bases between. The CDR3 spells CATSSNRAYGANVLTF. CDR3 nucleotide sequence: TGTGCCACCAGCTCGAACAGGGCTTATGGGGCCAACGTCCTGACTTTC.

This clone appeared a few times. The V and J genes are TRBV5-1 and TRBJ1-5; 9 bases are a match to TRBD1. The germline CDR1 and CDR2 sequences are SGHRS and YFSETQ. The CDR3 spans 15 residues. V shed 4 bases and J 4 bases; nucleotides not matched to a gene: 6. The CDR3 nucleotides are TGCGCCAGCAGCATCGGGACAGGGCCTAATCAGCCCCAGCATTTT. Translated: CASSIGTGPNQPQHF.

This clone was counted a few times. The rearrangement joins TRBV30 to TRBJ2-6; 10 nucleotides agree with TRBD1. CDR1 and CDR2 (germline): GTSNPN, SVGIG (reference sequence). The ends lost 5 bases at V and 2 bases at J; junction bases unmatched: 3. The CDR3 extends over 15 amino acids. The chain's CDR3 is CAWGQGVTGANVLTF. The CDR3 coding sequence is TGTGCCTGGGGACAGGGGGTCACTGGGGCCAACGTCCTGACTTTC.

The rearrangement uses TRBV5-1 and TRBJ2-2; D gene unclear. Deletions cut 2 bases from V and 7 bases from J, with 9 bases between. In germline, CDR1 is SGHRS, CDR2 YFSETQ. The CDR3 is 13 amino acids. The CDR3 reads CASSLGGGGELFF. CDR3 DNA sequence: TGCGCCAGCAGCTTAGGCGGTGGCGGGGAGCTGTTTTTT.

The rearrangement joins TRBV6-1 to TRBJ2-3; TRBD1 matches at 9 bases. Unmatched junction bases numbered 4, after V lost 6 bases and J lost 3 bases. This CDR3 is 14 amino acids long. CDR1 is MNHNS and CDR2 is SASEGT in the germline V gene. This CDR3 reads CASSKDRGTDTQYF. CDR3 bases: TGTGCCAGCAGCAAGGACAGGGGTACAGATACGCAGTATTTT.

This chain connects TRBV15 to TRBJ2-3; D not certain. The CDR3 consists of 14 residues. Germline values: CDR1 LNHNV, CDR2 YYDKDF (reference sequence). The germline V and J ends were trimmed by 1 base and 6 bases, with 11 bases remaining between them. CDR3 in amino acids: CATSRGQASDTQYF. CDR3 DNA: TGTGCCACCAGCAGAGGCCAGGCGTCCGATACGCAGTATTTT.

About this clone itself: Other DNA sequences in the sample encode the same CDR3. The V call is TRBV28, the J call TRBJ2-1; D call uncertain. Germline loops: CDR1 MDHEN, CDR2 SYDVKM. The CDR3 sequence is 12 residues long. Trimming stripped 5 bases from V and 0 bases from J, with 2 bases between. CDR3 coding DNA: TGTGCCAGCAGTGTCTCCTACAATGAGCAGTTCTTC. It codes for CASSVSYNEQFF.

The chain employs TRBV7-9 and TRBJ2-7, with D perhaps given as TRBD1 or TRBD2 (5 bases each). The V end lost 5 bases, the J end lost 2 bases, and 13 bases lay between the germline ends. From germline, CDR1 is SEHNR and CDR2 FQNEAQ (reference sequence). The CDR3 runs to 14 residues. The CDR3 sequence: CASSRVRGPYEQYF. DNA of the CDR3: TGTGCCAGCAGCCGCGTTAGGGGACCCTACGAGCAGTACTTC. Complete variable domain (other parts from reference TRBV7-9 and TRBJ2-7): DTGVSQNPRHKITKRGQNVTFRCDPISEHNRLYWYRQTLGQGPEFLTYFQNEAQLEKSRLLSDRFSAERPKGSFSTLEIQRTEQGDSAMYLCASSRVRGPYEQYFGPGTRLTVT.

The J gene is TRBJ2-5, the V gene TRBV29-1; 15 positions match TRBD2. Trimming cost V 3 bases and J 1 base; bases outside gene matches: 3. Looked up from germline, CDR1 is SQVTM and CDR2 is ANQGSEA. This CDR3 comprises 16 residues. CDR3: CSVERTSGRVQETQYF. CDR3 sequence (DNA): TGCAGCGTTGAGAGGACTAGCGGGAGGGTCCAAGAGACCCAGTACTTC.

The J gene is TRBJ2-3, the V gene TRBV30; TRBD1 aligns across 11 bases. There are 14 residues in the CDR3. Germline V gene sequence: CDR1 GTSNPN, CDR2 SVGIG (reference sequence). V trimming: 5 bases; J trimming: 4 bases; junction bases outside the gene matches: 5. CDR3 nucleotide sequence: TGTGCCTGGGTGGACAGGGGGCTTTCAGATACGCAGTATTTT. It specifies CAWVDRGLSDTQYF.

A few counts support this clone. This sequence joins TRBV15 and TRBJ2-7; a weak D match, TRBD1 (5 bases). V was trimmed by 0 bases and J by 2 bases, leaving 11 bases between them. The CDR3 consists of 15 residues. From germline, CDR1 is LNHNV and CDR2 YYDKDF (reference sequence). CDR3 loop: CATSREGLNTYEQYF. DNA for the CDR3: TGTGCCACCAGCAGAGAGGGGCTAAATACCTACGAGCAGTACTTC. The entire variable domain, with the rest obtained from reference TRBV15 and TRBJ2-7, is as follows: DAMVIQNPRYQVTQFGKPVTLSCSQTLNHNVMYWYQQKSSQAPKLLFHYYDKDFNNEADTPDNFQSRRPNTSFCFLDIRSPGLGDTAMYLCATSREGLNTYEQYFGPGTRLTVT.

This clone was counted only a few times. This chain connects TRBV10-3 to TRBJ1-1; D is ambiguous. Germline V gene sequence: CDR1 ENHRY, CDR2 SYGVKD. The CDR3 has 11 residues. Trimming removed 4 bases from V and 4 bases from J, with 4 bases in between. The DNA of the CDR3 is TGTGCCATCAGTGGGTCCACTGAAGCTTTCTTT. This encodes CAISGSTEAFF.

This clone has more than one count but fewer than ten. The chain has TRBV7-2 and TRBJ2-1, with 9 bases matching TRBD2. CDR3 length: 15 amino acids. The V gene's germline CDR1 is SGHTA and CDR2 FQGNSA. V trimming: 0 bases; J trimming: 10 bases; junction bases outside the gene matches: 7. The CDR3 here is CASSLAGGRAREQFF. CDR3 sequence (DNA): TGTGCCAGCAGCTTAGCGGGCGGGAGGGCCCGAGAGCAGTTCTTC. The variable domain in full, completed from reference TRBV7-2 and TRBJ2-1, reads GAGVSQSPSNKVTEKGKDVELRCDPISGHTALYWYRQSLGQGLEFLIYFQGNSAPDKSGLPSDRFSAERTGGSVSTLTIQRTQQEDSAVYLCASSLAGGRAREQFFGPGTRLTVL.

This clone has more than one count but fewer than ten. The rearrangement uses TRBV30 and TRBJ1-5; 11 bases fit TRBD1. CDR1 and CDR2 from the germline V gene are GTSNPN and SVGIG (reference sequence). After removal of 3 bases from V and 2 bases from J, the junction contained 9 bases not matched to a gene. CDR3 length: 17 amino acids. In nucleotides, the CDR3 is TGTGCCTGGAGCAGTCAACGGGGACAGGGGGGCAATCAGCCCCAGCATTTT. Translated: CAWSSQRGQGGNQPQHF.

The chain is built from TRBV7-2 and TRBJ2-1; possibly TRBD2 for D (6 bases). The CDR3 is 12 amino acids. Trimming shortened V by 5 bases and J by 10 bases, and 12 bases separated the two germline ends. Germline V gene sequence: CDR1 SGHTA, CDR2 FQGNSA. The CDR3 DNA reads TGTGCCAGCAGCCGCCGGGGAGGCGAGCAGTTCTTC. Protein product: CASSRRGGEQFF. Full variable domain (remainder filled in from reference TRBV7-2 and TRBJ2-1): GAGVSQSPSNKVTEKGKDVELRCDPISGHTALYWYRQSLGQGLEFLIYFQGNSAPDKSGLPSDRFSAERTGGSVSTLTIQRTQQEDSAVYLCASSRRGGEQFFGPGTRLTVL.

This clone has more than one count but fewer than ten. The gene calls are TRBV15 and TRBJ2-2; D uncertain. Germline loops: CDR1 LNHNV, CDR2 YYDKDF (reference sequence). Trimming cost V 5 bases and J 4 bases, with 8 bases left between them. The CDR3 length is 13 residues. The DNA of the CDR3 is TGTGCCACCAGCTTGCGTTCCACCGGGGAGCTGTTTTTT. This gives the protein CATSLRSTGELFF.

The chain has TRBV5-1 and TRBJ2-5, with 12 bases identical to TRBD2. With 4 bases clipped from V and 4 bases from J, the junction kept 8 bases outside the gene matches. From germline, CDR1 is SGHRS and CDR2 YFSETQ. The CDR3 has 16 residues. CDR3 sequence reads: CASSVTTSGSGETQYF. The CDR3 DNA follows: TGCGCCAGCAGCGTTACGACTAGCGGGAGCGGAGAGACCCAGTACTTC.

J is TRBJ2-1 and V is TRBV9; 8 nucleotides match TRBD2. Germline CDR1 SGDLS, CDR2 YYNGEE. V lost 7 bases, J lost 5 bases, and 14 bases stayed unmatched. This CDR3 has 16 amino acids. CDR3 sequence reads: CASLGVGERENNEQFF. In DNA form, the CDR3 reads TGTGCCAGCCTCGGGGTCGGCGAGCGGGAGAACAATGAGCAGTTCTTC.

Note on this clone: The junction shows a germline mismatch at one end, possibly a read error. The V gene is TRBV29-1, the J gene TRBJ2-6; either TRBD1 or TRBD2 may supply D (6 bases each). The CDR3 is 13 residues long. Germline CDR1 reads SQVTM; CDR2 reads ANQGSEA. In DNA, the CDR3 is TGCAGCGGTAGGCAGGGGTCCCTCGGGGGCCTCCGCTTC. Encoded protein: CSGRQGSLGGLRF.

This clone was found a few times. The rearrangement joins TRBV10-2 to TRBJ1-2; perhaps TRBD1 as D (6 bases). Trimming pared 6 bases from V and 1 base from J, leaving 9 bases between. This CDR3 has 13 amino acids. Per the germline V gene, CDR1 is WSHSY and CDR2 is SAAADI. CDR3 amino acids: CASSKGHNYGYTF. The CDR3 coding sequence is TGCGCCAGCAGCAAGGGACATAACTATGGCTACACCTTC.